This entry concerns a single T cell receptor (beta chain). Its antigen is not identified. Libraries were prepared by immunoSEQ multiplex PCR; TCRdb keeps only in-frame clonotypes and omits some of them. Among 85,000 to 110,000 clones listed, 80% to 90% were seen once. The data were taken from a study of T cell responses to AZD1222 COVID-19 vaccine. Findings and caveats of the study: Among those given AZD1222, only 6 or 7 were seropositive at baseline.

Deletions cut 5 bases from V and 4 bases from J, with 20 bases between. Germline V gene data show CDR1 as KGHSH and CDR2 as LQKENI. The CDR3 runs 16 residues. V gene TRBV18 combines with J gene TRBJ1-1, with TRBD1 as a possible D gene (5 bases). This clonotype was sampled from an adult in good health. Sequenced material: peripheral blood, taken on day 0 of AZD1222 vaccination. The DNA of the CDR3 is TGTGCCAGCTCAGAAGGGGCAGGGAGTATAGGCACTGAAGCTTTCTTT. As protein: CASSEGAGSIGTEAFF.